The 3 T cell receptor beta chains in this list originate from one sample, sequenced in a study of T-cell reconstitution after alpha-beta-depleted transplantation in children. TCRbeta library preparation incorporated unique molecular identifiers. One entry per CDR3 protein, called by TCRdb with MiXCR from the PCR reads. The data show about 510,000 distinct CDR3 sequences, roughly an eighth seen once. This specimen consisted of PBMCs, mostly from graft donor cells, obtained 180 days after TCRalphabeta/CD19-depleted stem cell transplant. Source of these receptors: a female patient aged 2-10 years who had a stem cell transplant for aplastic anemia, so the T cells may come from the graft donor.

This clonotype has a count of ten or more. The V and J genes are TRBV7-2 and TRBJ2-1; D gene uncertain. The CDR3 is 15 amino acids. Trimming cost V 3 bases and J 2 bases, with 11 bases left between them. Germline V gives CDR1 SGHTA, CDR2 FQGNSA. The CDR3 reads CASSFRRTPYNEQFF. The CDR3 nucleotides are TGTGCCAGCAGCTTCAGACGGACGCCCTACAATGAGCAGTTCTTC.

This clonotype was found a few times. The chain employs TRBV4-2 and TRBJ1-2, with D possibly matching TRBD1 (5 bases). The CDR3 covers 12 residues. Trimming took off 0 bases at V and 8 bases at J, with 7 bases between the two ends. Germline CDR1 and CDR2: LGHNA and YNFKEQ. The CDR3: CASSQDWGGYTF. The CDR3 DNA is TGTGCCAGCAGCCAAGATTGGGGGGGCTACACCTTC.

This clonotype was counted many times. The chain carries TRBV5-1 and TRBJ1-1; TRBD1 matches 9 bases. V was clipped by 0 bases and J by 6 bases; unmatched bases: 6. The CDR3 contains 15 residues. Germline loops: CDR1 SGHRS, CDR2 YFSETQ. CDR3 DNA: TGCGCCAGCAGCTTGGGACCGGACAGGGGTGCTGAAGCTTTCTTT. Protein product: CASSLGPDRGAEAFF.